The 21 T cell receptor beta chains presented below share a single source sample, sequenced in a study of blood T cell repertoires in COVID-19. Profiling relied on immunoSEQ multiplex PCR, and the TCRdb table lists in-frame clones only, not all of them. The table includes 250,000 or so clones, 85% to 90% detected once. The specimen sequenced was peripheral blood. These receptor sequences come from a woman in her sixties or seventies with active or convalescent COVID-19.

J is TRBJ1-2 and V is TRBV2, with 9 bases fitting TRBD1. V dropped 4 bases and J dropped 7; count of bases not matched to a gene: 13. The CDR3 totals 16 residues. The germline gives CDR1 SNHLY, CDR2 FYNNEI. DNA for the CDR3: TGTGCCAGCAGTGGCCCGCCGGGACAGGGAGCGCGTGGCTACACCTTC. Translation: CASSGPPGQGARGYTF.

For the CDR3, the DNA is TGTGCCAGCAGCTTACAGGGATACCTAAATTCACCCCTCCACTTT. Encoded protein: CASSLQGYLNSPLHF. The chain links TRBV11-2 to TRBJ1-6; maybe TRBD1 (5 bases). This CDR3 is built from 15 residues. Germline CDR1 reads SGHAT; CDR2 reads FQNNGV. The ends were cut back, 2 bases at V and 7 bases at J, with 12 bases in the middle.

V and J are TRBV2 and TRBJ1-4; 12 nucleotides line up with TRBD1. V dropped 8 bases and J dropped 11; count of bases not matched to a gene: 6. The CDR3 loop spans 13 amino acids. CDR1 SNHLY and CDR2 FYNNEI come from the germline V gene. The CDR3 is CASLGTGGGKLFF. CDR3 nucleotide sequence: TGTGCCAGCCTCGGGACAGGGGGCGGGAAACTGTTTTTT. The variable domain in full, with the rest retrieved from reference TRBV2 and TRBJ1-4, is EPEVTQTPSHQVTQMGQEVILRCVPISNHLYFYWYRQILGQKVEFLVSFYNNEISEKSEIFDDQFSVERPDGSNFTLKIRSTKLEDSAMYFCASLGTGGGKLFFGSGTQLSVL.

The V call is TRBV11-3, the J call TRBJ2-5; 8 nucleotides line up with TRBD1. Trimming cost V 3 bases and J 5 bases; bases outside gene matches: 2. The CDR3 consists of 13 residues. Germline assignment: CDR1 SGHNT and CDR2 YENEEA. Written as DNA, the CDR3 is TGTGCCAGCAGCTTCACAGGGGGGGAGACCCAGTACTTC. Its translation: CASSFTGGETQYF. The full variable domain, completed using reference TRBV11-3 and TRBJ2-5, is EAGVVQSPRYKIIEKKQPVAFWCNPISGHNTLYWYLQNLGQGPELLIRYENEEAVDDSQLPKDRFSAERLKGVDSTLKIQPAELGDSAVYLCASSFTGGETQYFGPGTRLLVL.

This clone has just one count. CDR3 sequence (DNA): TGTGCCAGCAGCCGGACAGGGGGGAATTCACCCCTCCACTTT. This gives the protein CASSRTGGNSPLHF. This chain connects TRBV9 to TRBJ1-6; TRBD1 matches 10 bases. CDR1 SGDLS and CDR2 YYNGEE come from the germline V gene. The length of the CDR3 is 14 residues. V was clipped by 4 bases and J by 7 bases; unmatched bases: 2.

The chain uses TRBV7-2 and TRBJ1-1; no reliable D call. Germline V gene sequence: CDR1 SGHTA, CDR2 FQGNSA. The CDR3 spans 13 residues. V was clipped by 5 bases and J by 1 base, with 8 bases between them. The DNA for the CDR3 is TGTGCCAGCAGCCAGAGGCAGAACACTGAAGCTTTCTTT. It codes for CASSQRQNTEAFF.

This clone turned up a few times. The rearrangement joins TRBV6-5 to TRBJ1-2; no firm D call. Germline CDR1 MNHEY, CDR2 SVGAGI. V was cut by 3 bases and J by 3 bases, with 8 bases left in between. This CDR3 region has 13 residues. CDR3 residues: CASSYSVYYGYTF. In nucleotides, the CDR3 is TGTGCCAGCAGTTATTCGGTGTACTATGGCTACACCTTC.

V and J are TRBV11-3 and TRBJ2-1, with 11 positions matching TRBD1. The CDR3 is 16 residues long. V was pared by 6 bases and J by 4 bases, with 8 bases of the junction left unmatched. The germline V gene has CDR1 SGHNT and CDR2 YENEEA. This chain's CDR3 is CASSLTGTGGYNEQFF. CDR3 nucleotide sequence: TGTGCCAGCAGTTTGACCGGGACAGGGGGGTACAATGAGCAGTTCTTC.

The rearrangement uses TRBV6-4 and TRBJ1-2, with D uncertain. The CDR3 is made up of 14 amino acids. Trimming pared 0 bases from V and 10 bases from J, leaving 15 bases between. Germline V gene data show CDR1 as MRHNA and CDR2 as SNTAGT. The CDR3, as DNA: TGTGCCAGCAGTGACTCGACGGGTGGCGGATACTACACCTTC. It encodes CASSDSTGGGYYTF.

This sequence joins TRBV6-5 and TRBJ2-3; D is undetermined. Germline CDR1 reads MNHEY; CDR2 reads SVGAGI. Trimming took 6 bases from V and 4 from J, leaving 17 bases between them. The CDR3 sequence is 15 residues long. CDR3 coding DNA: TGTGCCAGCAGCCGAGGATCTCAACCAGCAGATACGCAGTATTTT. Translating gives CASSRGSQPADTQYF.

This clone showed up just a few times. The CDR3 DNA reads as TGTGCCAGCAGCCCCTTGGACAGCAACTATGGCTACACCTTC. Translating it yields CASSPLDSNYGYTF. V usage is TRBV11-2 and J usage is TRBJ1-2; TRBD1 might be the D (6 bases). The CDR3 is 14 amino acids. Trimming removed 5 bases at V and 2 bases at J, with 12 bases between. Germline V gene sequence: CDR1 SGHAT, CDR2 FQNNGV. Complete variable domain (other parts from reference TRBV11-2 and TRBJ1-2): EAGVAQSPRYKIIEKRQSVAFWCNPISGHATLYWYQQILGQGPKLLIQFQNNGVVDDSQLPKDRFSAERLKGVDSTLKIQPAKLEDSAVYLCASSPLDSNYGYTFGSGTRLTVV.

This rearrangement joins TRBV4-1 to TRBJ1-2, with TRBD1 identical over 8 bases. The ends lost 1 base at V and 3 bases at J; junction bases unmatched: 4. In germline, CDR1 is MGHRA, CDR2 YSYEKL. CDR3 length equals 15 residues. The CDR3 nucleotides are TGCGCCAGCAGCCAAGGGACAGGGAGGGACTATGGCTACACCTTC. Translating it yields CASSQGTGRDYGYTF.

The chain has TRBV7-2 and TRBJ2-5; no reliable D call. The V and J ends lost 1 base and 3 bases respectively, with 6 bases between them. This CDR3 comprises 13 residues. Germline CDR1 SGHTA, CDR2 FQGNSA. The CDR3 spells CASSLVAKETQYF. The DNA for the CDR3 is TGTGCCAGCAGCTTAGTAGCCAAAGAGACCCAGTACTTC.

V is TRBV21-1 and J is TRBJ2-1; TRBD2, the D gene given by the table, was not confirmed from the DNA. TRBV21-1 counts as a pseudogene. This CDR3 has 14 residues. This chain's CDR3 is CASSKERFNNEQFF. The CDR3 bases are TGTGCCAGCAGCAAGGAGAGGTTCAACAATGAGCAGTTCTTC.

For this clone: Other DNA sequences from this sample encode an identical CDR3 as well. The rearrangement links TRBV4-3 to TRBJ1-4, with 7 bases matching TRBD1. The ends lost 2 bases at V and 5 bases at J; junction bases unmatched: 5. The CDR3 has 15 residues. The germline V gene has CDR1 LGHNA and CDR2 YSLEER. Here the CDR3 DNA reads TGCGCCAGCAGCCAATCCGGGACAGTCAATGAAAAACTGTTTTTT. Protein sequence: CASSQSGTVNEKLFF.

The J gene is TRBJ2-3, the V gene TRBV18; the D gene is possibly TRBD2 (6 bases). The CDR3 is 15 amino acids. Germline V gene lookup returns CDR1 KGHSH and CDR2 LQKENI. V lost 1 base to trimming and J lost 4 bases, with 12 bases between them. The DNA of the CDR3 is TGTGCCAGCTCACCACGGGGCAGGGAGGCAGATACGCAGTATTTT. Its protein is CASSPRGREADTQYF.

The sample holds one count of this clone. The chain carries TRBV5-4 and TRBJ2-3, with 8 bases aligning to TRBD2. V lost 0 bases, J lost 4 bases, and 7 bases stayed unmatched. The germline CDR1 and CDR2 sequences are SGHNT and YYREEE (reference sequence). CDR3 length equals 16 residues. The CDR3 spells CASSLGFSGAADTQYF. The CDR3 DNA reads TGTGCCAGCAGCTTGGGTTTTAGCGGGGCGGCAGATACGCAGTATTTT.

The chain is built from TRBV11-2 and TRBJ2-4, with 7 bases matching TRBD1. Germline CDR1 SGHAT, CDR2 FQNNGV. The CDR3 totals 18 residues. V lost 5 bases, J lost 0 bases, and 13 bases stayed unmatched. The CDR3: CASSPHTGQQLAKNIQYF. The CDR3 DNA reads as TGTGCCAGCAGCCCTCACACGGGACAGCAATTAGCCAAAAACATTCAGTACTTC.

The J gene is TRBJ1-5, the V gene TRBV9; 7 bases fit TRBD1. CDR3 length: 13 residues. Per the germline V gene, CDR1 is SGDLS and CDR2 is YYNGEE. Germline trimming cut 2 bases from V and 8 bases from J; bases unmatched to any gene: 4. The CDR3 nucleotides are TGTGCCAGCAGCGTCAGGGGGATCGAGCCCCAGCATTTT. It yields the protein CASSVRGIEPQHF.

This clone has more than one count but fewer than ten. This rearrangement joins TRBV6-5 to TRBJ2-7; 10 bases line up with TRBD2. The CDR3 has 13 residues. J was trimmed by 2 bases and V by 11 bases; bases with no gene match: 6. Germline assignment: CDR1 MNHEY and CDR2 SVGAGI. This CDR3 is CAARTSGPYEQYF. The CDR3 nucleotides are TGTGCCGCCAGGACTAGCGGACCCTACGAGCAGTACTTC.

The V and J genes are TRBV27 and TRBJ1-2; 7 bases fit TRBD1. V shed 2 bases and J 2 bases; nucleotides not matched to a gene: 2. Looked up from germline, CDR1 is MNHEY and CDR2 is SMNVEV (reference sequence). The CDR3 sequence is 14 residues long. The CDR3: CASSLTRGNYGYTF. The CDR3 DNA reads as TGTGCCAGCAGTTTAACCAGGGGGAACTATGGCTACACCTTC.